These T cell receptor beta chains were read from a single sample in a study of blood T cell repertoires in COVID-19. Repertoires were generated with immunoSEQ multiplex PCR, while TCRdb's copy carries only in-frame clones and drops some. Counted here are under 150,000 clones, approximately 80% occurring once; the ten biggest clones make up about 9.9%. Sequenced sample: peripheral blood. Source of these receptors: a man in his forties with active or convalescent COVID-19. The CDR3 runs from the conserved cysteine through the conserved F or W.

CASSAGQGGYNSPLHF	16	TRBV19	TRBJ1-6
CAISLDRLEQYF	12	TRBV10-3	TRBJ2-7
CASIMSGQGGEKLFF	15	TRBV12-5	TRBJ1-4
CASSPETGNYGYTF	14	TRBV18	TRBJ1-2
CASSLDGAYGYTF	13	TRBV5-1	TRBJ1-2
CASTVQGAIYGYTF	14	TRBV7-8	TRBJ1-2
CASSPPKSGAGTDTQYF	17	TRBV6-6	TRBJ2-3
CASSGLAGGPQYF	13	TRBV2	TRBJ2-5
CASRDTGAGNTIYF	14	TRBV6-5	TRBJ1-3
CASSISGKQRDGYTF	15	TRBV19	TRBJ1-2
CASSTGTGIGFF	12	TRBV5-5	TRBJ1-1
CASSLSLDTQYF	12	TRBV5-1	TRBJ2-3
CASSYSGGSYNSPLHF	16	TRBV6-5	TRBJ1-6
CASSLSPGESSPLHF	15	TRBV5-1	TRBJ1-6
CATSRGGIRSYEQYF	15	TRBV15	TRBJ2-7
CASRQQGPNEKLFF	14	TRBV7-9	TRBJ1-4
CASSAPGTYTGELFF	15	TRBV9	TRBJ2-2
CAISFDRSFSGNTIYF	16	TRBV10-3	TRBJ1-3
CASSLGTAPYTDTQYF	16	TRBV5-6	TRBJ2-3
CASSTALYEAQHF	13	TRBV3-1/TRBV3-2	TRBJ1-5
CASSGNRGSSEKLFF	15	TRBV2	TRBJ1-4
CASRPQATGELFF	13	TRBV9	TRBJ2-2
CASSLAGSGAYEQYF	15	TRBV5-5	TRBJ2-7
CASSSDRLNTGELFF	15	TRBV11-1	TRBJ2-2
CASSLRRGTEAFF	13	TRBV12-3/TRBV12-4	TRBJ1-1
CASSYPGGPYEQYF	14	TRBV6-2/TRBV6-3	TRBJ2-7
CASSVGNSGLYEQYF	15	TRBV9	TRBJ2-7
CASSEPGLADQETQYF	16	TRBV6-1	TRBJ2-5
CASSLVDLQFF	11	TRBV7-2	TRBJ2-1
CASSYTGQGIYEQYF	15	TRBV6-5	TRBJ2-7
CASSLNLAGTGNTIYF	16	TRBV7-6	TRBJ1-3
CASSRVAGALRETQYF	16	TRBV27	TRBJ2-5
CASSLRREGLGANTGELFF	19	TRBV7-9	TRBJ2-2